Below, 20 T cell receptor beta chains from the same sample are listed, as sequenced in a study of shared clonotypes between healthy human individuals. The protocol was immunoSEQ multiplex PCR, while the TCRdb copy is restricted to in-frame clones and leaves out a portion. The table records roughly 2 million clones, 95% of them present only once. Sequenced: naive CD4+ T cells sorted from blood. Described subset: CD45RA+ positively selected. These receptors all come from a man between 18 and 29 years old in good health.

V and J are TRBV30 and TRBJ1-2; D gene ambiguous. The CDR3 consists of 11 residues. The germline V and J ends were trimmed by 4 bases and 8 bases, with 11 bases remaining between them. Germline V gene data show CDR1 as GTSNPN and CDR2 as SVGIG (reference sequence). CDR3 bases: TGTGCCTGGATACGGGAAGGGGGCTACACCTTC. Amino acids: CAWIREGGYTF.

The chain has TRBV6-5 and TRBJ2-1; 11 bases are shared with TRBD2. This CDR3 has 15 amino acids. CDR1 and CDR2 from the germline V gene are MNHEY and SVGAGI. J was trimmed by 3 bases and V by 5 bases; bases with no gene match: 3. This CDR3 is CASSRTSGLYNEQFF. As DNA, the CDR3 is TGTGCCAGCAGTAGGACTAGCGGGCTCTACAATGAGCAGTTCTTC.

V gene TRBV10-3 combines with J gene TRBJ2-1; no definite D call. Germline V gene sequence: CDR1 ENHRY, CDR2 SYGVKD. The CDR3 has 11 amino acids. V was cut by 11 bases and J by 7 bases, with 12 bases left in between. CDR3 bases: TGTGCCGCATCCCCCGGGAATGAGCAGTTCTTC. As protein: CAASPGNEQFF.

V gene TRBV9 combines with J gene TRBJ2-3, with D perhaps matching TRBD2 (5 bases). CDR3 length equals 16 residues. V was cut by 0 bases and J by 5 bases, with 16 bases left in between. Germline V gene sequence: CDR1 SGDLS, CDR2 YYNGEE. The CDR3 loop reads CASSVVSSGGGDTQYF. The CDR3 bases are TGTGCCAGCAGCGTAGTTAGCTCAGGAGGAGGAGATACGCAGTATTTT. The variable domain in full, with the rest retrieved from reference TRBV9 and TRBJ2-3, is DSGVTQTPKHLITATGQRVTLRCSPRSGDLSVYWYQQSLDQGLQFLIQYYNGEERAKGNILERFSAQQFPDLHSELNLSSLELGDSALYFCASSVVSSGGGDTQYFGPGTRLTVL.

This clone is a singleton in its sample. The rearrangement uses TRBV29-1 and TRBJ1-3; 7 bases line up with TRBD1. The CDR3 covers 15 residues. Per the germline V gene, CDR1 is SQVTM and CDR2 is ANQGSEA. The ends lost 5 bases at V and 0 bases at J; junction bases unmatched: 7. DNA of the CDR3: TGCAGCGTTCTTCCAGGGGGTTTCTCTGGAAACACCATATATTTT. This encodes CSVLPGGFSGNTIYF.

CDR3 amino acids: CASSLDTVGSPLHF. In DNA, the CDR3 is TGCGCCAGCAGCCTCGACACGGTCGGTTCACCCCTCCACTTT. This chain joins TRBV5-1 and TRBJ1-6; the D is unclear. The CDR3 runs 14 residues. The V and J ends lost 4 bases and 9 bases respectively, with 14 bases between them. Germline V lookup: CDR1 SGHRS, CDR2 YFSETQ.

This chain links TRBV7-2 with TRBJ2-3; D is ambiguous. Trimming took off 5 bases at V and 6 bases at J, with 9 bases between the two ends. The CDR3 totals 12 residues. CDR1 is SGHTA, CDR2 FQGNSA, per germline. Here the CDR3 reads CASSVSVDTQYF. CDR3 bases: TGTGCCAGCAGCGTTTCTGTGGATACGCAGTATTTT.

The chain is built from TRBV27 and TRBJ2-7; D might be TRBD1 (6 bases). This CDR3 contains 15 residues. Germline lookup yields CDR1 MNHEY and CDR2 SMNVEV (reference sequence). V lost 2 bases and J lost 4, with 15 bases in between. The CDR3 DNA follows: TGTGCCAGCAGTTTAAAGGACGCAGGGGCATACGAGCAGTACTTC. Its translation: CASSLKDAGAYEQYF.

The CDR3, as DNA: TGTGCCACCAGCGGACAGGGTTACGAGCAGTACTTC. Translated, it gives CATSGQGYEQYF. The genes are TRBV15 and TRBJ2-7, with 8 bases identical to TRBD1. CDR3 length: 12 residues. V lost 5 bases to trimming and J lost 4 bases; unmatched junction nucleotides: 1. Germline CDR1 is LNHNV and CDR2 is YYDKDF (reference sequence).

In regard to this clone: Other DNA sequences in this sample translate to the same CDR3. The CDR3 loop is CASSLAVSTDTQYF. The CDR3 DNA follows: TGTGCCAGCAGCTTAGCAGTTAGCACAGATACGCAGTATTTT. The J gene is TRBJ2-3, the V gene TRBV7-2; D remains unclear. Deletions cut 0 bases from V and 0 bases from J, with 4 bases between. Germline-derived CDR1 and CDR2 are SGHTA and FQGNSA. The CDR3 is made up of 14 amino acids. Looking up the rest from reference TRBV7-2 and TRBJ2-3 gives the full variable domain: GAGVSQSPSNKVTEKGKDVELRCDPISGHTALYWYRQSLGQGLEFLIYFQGNSAPDKSGLPSDRFSAERTGGSVSTLTIQRTQQEDSAVYLCASSLAVSTDTQYFGPGTRLTVL.

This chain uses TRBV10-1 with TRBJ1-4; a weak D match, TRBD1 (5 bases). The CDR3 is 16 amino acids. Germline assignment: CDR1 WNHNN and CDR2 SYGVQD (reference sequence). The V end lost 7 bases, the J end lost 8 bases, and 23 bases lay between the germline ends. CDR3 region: CASTGGEGYGREKLFF. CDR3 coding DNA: TGCGCCAGCACCGGGGGGGAGGGTTATGGGCGAGAAAAACTGTTTTTT.

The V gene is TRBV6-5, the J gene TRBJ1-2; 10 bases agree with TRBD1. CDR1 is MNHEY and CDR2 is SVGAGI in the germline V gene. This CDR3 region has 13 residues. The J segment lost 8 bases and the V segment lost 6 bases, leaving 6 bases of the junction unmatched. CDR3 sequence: CASRSDRGRGYTF. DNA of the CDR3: TGTGCCAGCAGGTCTGACAGGGGGCGAGGCTACACCTTC.

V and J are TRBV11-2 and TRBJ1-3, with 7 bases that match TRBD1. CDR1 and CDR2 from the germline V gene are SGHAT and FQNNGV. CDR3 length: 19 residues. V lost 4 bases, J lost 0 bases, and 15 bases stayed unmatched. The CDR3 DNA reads TGTGCCAGCAGCTCCTTGACAGGGCTGGTAAGGAGCTCTGGAAACACCATATATTTT. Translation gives CASSSLTGLVRSSGNTIYF.

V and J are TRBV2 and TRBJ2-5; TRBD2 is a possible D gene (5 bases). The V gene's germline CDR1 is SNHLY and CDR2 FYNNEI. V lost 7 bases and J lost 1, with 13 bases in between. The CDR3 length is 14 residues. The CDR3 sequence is CASILLDFQETQYF. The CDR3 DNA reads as TGTGCCAGCATTCTATTGGACTTCCAAGAGACCCAGTACTTC.

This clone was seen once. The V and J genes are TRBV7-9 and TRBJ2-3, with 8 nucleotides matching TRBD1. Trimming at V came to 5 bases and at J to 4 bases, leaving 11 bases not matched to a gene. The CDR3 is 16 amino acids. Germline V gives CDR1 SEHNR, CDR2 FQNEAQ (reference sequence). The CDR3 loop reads CASSTYRGRNSDTQYF. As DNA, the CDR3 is TGTGCCAGCAGCACCTACAGGGGGAGAAATTCAGATACGCAGTATTTT.

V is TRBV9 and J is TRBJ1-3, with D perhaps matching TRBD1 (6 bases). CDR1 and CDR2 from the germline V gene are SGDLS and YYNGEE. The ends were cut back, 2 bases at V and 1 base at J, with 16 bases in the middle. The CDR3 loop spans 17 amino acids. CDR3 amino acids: CASSVTGLWSSGNTIYF. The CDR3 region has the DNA TGTGCCAGCAGCGTCACAGGGCTCTGGAGTTCTGGAAACACCATATATTTT.

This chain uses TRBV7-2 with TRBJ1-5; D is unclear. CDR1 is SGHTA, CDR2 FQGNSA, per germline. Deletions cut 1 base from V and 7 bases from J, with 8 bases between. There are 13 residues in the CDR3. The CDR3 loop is CASSLVEGQPQHF. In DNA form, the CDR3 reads TGTGCCAGCAGCTTAGTAGAGGGCCAGCCCCAGCATTTT. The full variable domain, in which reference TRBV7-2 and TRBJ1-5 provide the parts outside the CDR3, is GAGVSQSPSNKVTEKGKDVELRCDPISGHTALYWYRQSLGQGLEFLIYFQGNSAPDKSGLPSDRFSAERTGGSVSTLTIQRTQQEDSAVYLCASSLVEGQPQHFGDGTRLSIL.

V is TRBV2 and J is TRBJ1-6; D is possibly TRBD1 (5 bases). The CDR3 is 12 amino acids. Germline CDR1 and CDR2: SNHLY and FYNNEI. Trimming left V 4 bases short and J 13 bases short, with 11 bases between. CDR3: CASSALGGPLHF. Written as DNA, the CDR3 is TGTGCCAGCAGTGCCCTTGGGGGGCCCCTCCACTTT.

The CDR3 spells CASSYAGIEQYF. CDR3 nucleotides: TGTGCCAGCAGTTACGCGGGGATCGAGCAGTACTTC. The chain joins TRBV28 to TRBJ2-7; TRBD2 is a possible D gene (6 bases). V was pared by 4 bases and J by 6 bases, with 10 bases between. The CDR3 extends over 12 amino acids. Germline-derived CDR1 and CDR2 are MDHEN and SYDVKM.

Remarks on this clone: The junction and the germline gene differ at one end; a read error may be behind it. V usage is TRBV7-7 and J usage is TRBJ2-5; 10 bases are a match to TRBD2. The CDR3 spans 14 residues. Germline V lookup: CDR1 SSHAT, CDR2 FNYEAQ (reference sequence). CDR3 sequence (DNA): TGTGCTAGCAGCTTAGGACTAGCGGAAGAGACCCAGTACTTC. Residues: CASSLGLAEETQYF.